This paragraph reports one T cell receptor (beta chain). This record belongs to a study of blood T cell repertoires in COVID-19. In the original analysis: Quantification of nucleated cells was approximated via reference gene primer amplification. Libraries were prepared by immunoSEQ multiplex PCR; TCRdb keeps only in-frame clonotypes and omits some of them. That table furnishes V, J and clone size, whereas the DNA furnished D and trimming. The sample has about 100,000 clones; about 86% are singletons. CDR1 and CDR2 from the germline V gene are MNHEY and SVGAGI. CDR3 size: 15 residues. Trimming at V came to 6 bases and at J to 3 bases, leaving 9 bases not matched to a gene.

Sequenced input: peripheral blood. This sequence originates from a human donor in a cohort sampled during active COVID-19. The V and J genes are TRBV6-5 and TRBJ2-7; TRBD1 matches at 9 bases. Here the CDR3 DNA reads TGTGCCAGCAGCGCTGCAGACAGGGGGGGCTACGAGCAGTACTTC. It encodes CASSAADRGGYEQYF.